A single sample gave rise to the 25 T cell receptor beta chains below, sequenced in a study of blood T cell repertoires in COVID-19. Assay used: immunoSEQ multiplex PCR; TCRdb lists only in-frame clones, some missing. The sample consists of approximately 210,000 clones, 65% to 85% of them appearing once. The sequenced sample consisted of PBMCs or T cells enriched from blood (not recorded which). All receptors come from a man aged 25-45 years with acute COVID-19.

The CDR3 sequence is CASSPTKDRANQPQHF. The DNA of the CDR3 is TGTGCCAGCTCACCGACCAAGGACAGGGCCAATCAGCCCCAGCATTTT. The chain carries TRBV18 and TRBJ1-5, with 8 bases matching TRBD1. V shed 3 bases, J shed 3 bases, and the junction held 7 bases outside the gene matches. From germline, CDR1 is KGHSH and CDR2 LQKENI. The CDR3 extends over 16 amino acids.

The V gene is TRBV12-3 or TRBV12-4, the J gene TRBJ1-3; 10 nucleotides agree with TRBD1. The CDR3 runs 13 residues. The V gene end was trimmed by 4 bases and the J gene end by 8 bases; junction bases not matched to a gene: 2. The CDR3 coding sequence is TGTGCCAGCAGTTCGACAGGGGGCTACACCATATATTTT. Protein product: CASSSTGGYTIYF.

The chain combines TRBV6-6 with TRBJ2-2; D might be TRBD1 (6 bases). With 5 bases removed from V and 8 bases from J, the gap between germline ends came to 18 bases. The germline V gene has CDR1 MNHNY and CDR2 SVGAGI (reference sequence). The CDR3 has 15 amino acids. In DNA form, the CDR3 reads TGTGCCAGCAGTAAGAGCCTCCAGGGGTCGGGGGAGCTGTTTTTT. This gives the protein CASSKSLQGSGELFF.

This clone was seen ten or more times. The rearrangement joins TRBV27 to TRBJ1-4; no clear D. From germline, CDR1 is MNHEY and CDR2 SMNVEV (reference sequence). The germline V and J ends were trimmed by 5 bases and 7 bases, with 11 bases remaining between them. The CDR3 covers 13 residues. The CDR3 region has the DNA TGTGCCAGCAGTACCCGAGGCAGTGAAAAACTGTTTTTT. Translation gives CASSTRGSEKLFF.

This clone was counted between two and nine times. The CDR3: CASSSFGTSVGNEQYF. Here the CDR3 DNA reads TGTGCCAGCAGTTCCTTCGGGACTAGCGTAGGTAACGAGCAGTACTTC. The rearrangement links TRBV27 to TRBJ2-7, with TRBD2 matching 10 bases. Germline CDR1 and CDR2: MNHEY and SMNVEV (reference sequence). V gave up 4 bases and J gave up 5 bases; unmatched junction bases: 11. The CDR3 covers 16 residues.

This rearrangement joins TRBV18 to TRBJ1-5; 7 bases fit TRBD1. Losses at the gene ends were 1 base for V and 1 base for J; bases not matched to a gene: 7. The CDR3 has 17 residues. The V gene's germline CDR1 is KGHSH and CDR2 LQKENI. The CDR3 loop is CASSPLGGVGSNQPQHF. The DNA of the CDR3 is TGTGCCAGCTCACCACTAGGGGGCGTCGGGAGCAATCAGCCCCAGCATTTT.

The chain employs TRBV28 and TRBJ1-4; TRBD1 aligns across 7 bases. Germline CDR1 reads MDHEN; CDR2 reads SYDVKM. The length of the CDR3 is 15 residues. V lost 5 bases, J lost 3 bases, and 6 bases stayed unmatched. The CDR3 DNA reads TGTGCCAGCAGTCAGGGGGGACGGGCTAATGAAAAACTGTTTTTT. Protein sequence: CASSQGGRANEKLFF.

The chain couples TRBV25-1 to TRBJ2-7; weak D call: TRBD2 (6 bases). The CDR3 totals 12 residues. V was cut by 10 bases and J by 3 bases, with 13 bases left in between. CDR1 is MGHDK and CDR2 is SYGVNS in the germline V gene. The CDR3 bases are TGTGCCACCGGTGGAGGGAACTACGAGCAGTACTTC. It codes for CATGGGNYEQYF.

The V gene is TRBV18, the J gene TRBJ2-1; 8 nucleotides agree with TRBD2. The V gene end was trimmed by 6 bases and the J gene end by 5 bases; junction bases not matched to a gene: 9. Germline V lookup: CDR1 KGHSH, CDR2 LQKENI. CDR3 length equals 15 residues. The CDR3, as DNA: TGTGCCAGCTCGGAACTAGCGGAGGGACACAATGAGCAGTTCTTC. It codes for CASSELAEGHNEQFF.

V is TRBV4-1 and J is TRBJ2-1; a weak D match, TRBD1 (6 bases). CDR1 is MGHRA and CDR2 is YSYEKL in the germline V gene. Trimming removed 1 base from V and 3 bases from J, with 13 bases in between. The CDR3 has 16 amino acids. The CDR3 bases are TGCGCCAGCAGCCAAGGAGGCCAGGGGCTCTACAATGAGCAGTTCTTC. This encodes CASSQGGQGLYNEQFF.

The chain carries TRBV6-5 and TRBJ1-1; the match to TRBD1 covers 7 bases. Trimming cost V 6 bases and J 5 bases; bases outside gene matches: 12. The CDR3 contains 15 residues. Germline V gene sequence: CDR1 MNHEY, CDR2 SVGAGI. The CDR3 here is CASRIRQGKGTEAFF. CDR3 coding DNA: TGTGCCAGCAGAATCAGACAGGGCAAGGGAACTGAAGCTTTCTTT.

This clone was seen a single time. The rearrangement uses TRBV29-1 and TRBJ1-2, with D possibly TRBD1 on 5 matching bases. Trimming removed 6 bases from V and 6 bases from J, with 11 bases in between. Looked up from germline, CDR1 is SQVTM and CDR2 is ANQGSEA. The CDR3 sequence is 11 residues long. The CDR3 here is CSVLRGDGYTF. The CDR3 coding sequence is TGCAGCGTCCTACGGGGGGATGGCTACACCTTC. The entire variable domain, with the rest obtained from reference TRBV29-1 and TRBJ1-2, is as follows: SAVISQKPSRDICQRGTSLTIQCQVDSQVTMMFWYRQQPGQSLTLIATANQGSEATYESGFVIDKFPISRPNLTFSTLTVSNMSPEDSSIYLCSVLRGDGYTFGSGTRLTVV.

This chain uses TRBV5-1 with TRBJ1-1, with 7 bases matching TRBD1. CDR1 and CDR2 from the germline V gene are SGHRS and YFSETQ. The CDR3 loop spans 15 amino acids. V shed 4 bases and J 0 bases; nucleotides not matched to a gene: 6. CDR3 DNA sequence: TGCGCCAGCAGCGTACCAGGGGGGATGAACACTGAAGCTTTCTTT. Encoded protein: CASSVPGGMNTEAFF.

This CDR3 is CSASARGILGDTQYF. DNA for the CDR3: TGCAGTGCTAGTGCGAGGGGGATCCTGGGAGATACGCAGTATTTT. The V call is TRBV20-1, the J call TRBJ2-3, with D possibly TRBD1 on 6 matching bases. V shed 3 bases and J shed 5 bases, with 18 bases lying between them. The germline gives CDR1 DFQATT, CDR2 SNEGSKA (reference sequence). This CDR3 is 15 amino acids long.

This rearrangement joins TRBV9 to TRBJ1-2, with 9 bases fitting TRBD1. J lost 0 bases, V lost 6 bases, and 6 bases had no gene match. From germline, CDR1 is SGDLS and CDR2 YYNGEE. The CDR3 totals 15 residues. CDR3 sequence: CASNPRDRANYGYTF. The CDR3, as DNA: TGTGCCAGCAACCCCCGGGACAGGGCTAACTATGGCTACACCTTC.

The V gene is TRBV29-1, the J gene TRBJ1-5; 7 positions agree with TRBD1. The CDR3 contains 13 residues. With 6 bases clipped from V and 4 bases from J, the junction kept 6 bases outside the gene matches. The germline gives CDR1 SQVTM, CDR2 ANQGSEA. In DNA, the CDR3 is TGCAGCGTGCGGGACAGCGATAATCAGCCCCAGCATTTT. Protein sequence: CSVRDSDNQPQHF. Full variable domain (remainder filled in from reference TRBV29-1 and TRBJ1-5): SAVISQKPSRDICQRGTSLTIQCQVDSQVTMMFWYRQQPGQSLTLIATANQGSEATYESGFVIDKFPISRPNLTFSTLTVSNMSPEDSSIYLCSVRDSDNQPQHFGDGTRLSIL.

CDR3 sequence (DNA): TGTGCCAGCAGTTTAGTCAGGGCGGGGATCTATGAAAAACTGTTTTTT. Translation gives CASSLVRAGIYEKLFF. The chain has TRBV28 and TRBJ1-4; D perhaps matches TRBD1 (5 bases). The CDR3 consists of 16 residues. Trimming took off 2 bases at V and 6 bases at J, with 16 bases between the two ends. Germline V lookup: CDR1 MDHEN, CDR2 SYDVKM.

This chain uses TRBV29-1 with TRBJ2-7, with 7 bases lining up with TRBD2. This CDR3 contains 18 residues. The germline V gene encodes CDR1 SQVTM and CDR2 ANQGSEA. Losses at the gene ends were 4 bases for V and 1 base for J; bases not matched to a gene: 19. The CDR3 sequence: CSVGPFRATGLGSYEQYF. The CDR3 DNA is TGCAGCGTTGGGCCTTTCAGGGCAACCGGACTAGGATCCTACGAGCAGTACTTC.

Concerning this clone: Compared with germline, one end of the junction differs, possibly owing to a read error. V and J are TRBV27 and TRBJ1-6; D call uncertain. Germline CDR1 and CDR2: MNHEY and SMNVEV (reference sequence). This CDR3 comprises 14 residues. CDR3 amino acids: CASSRGGYNSALHF. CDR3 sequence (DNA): TGTGCCAGCTCACGGGGAGGCTATAATTCAGCCCTCCACTTT.

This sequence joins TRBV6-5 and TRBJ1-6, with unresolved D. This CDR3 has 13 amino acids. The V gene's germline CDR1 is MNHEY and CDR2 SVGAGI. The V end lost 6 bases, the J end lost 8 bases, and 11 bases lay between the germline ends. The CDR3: CASRLTDYSPLHF. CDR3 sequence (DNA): TGTGCCAGCAGGTTGACCGACTATTCACCCCTCCACTTT.

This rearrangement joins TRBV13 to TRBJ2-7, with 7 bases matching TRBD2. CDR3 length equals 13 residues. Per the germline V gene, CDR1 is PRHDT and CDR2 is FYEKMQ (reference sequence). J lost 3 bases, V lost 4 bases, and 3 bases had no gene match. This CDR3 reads CASSSRGVYEQYF. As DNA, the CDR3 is TGTGCCAGCAGCTCCCGGGGGGTCTACGAGCAGTACTTC.

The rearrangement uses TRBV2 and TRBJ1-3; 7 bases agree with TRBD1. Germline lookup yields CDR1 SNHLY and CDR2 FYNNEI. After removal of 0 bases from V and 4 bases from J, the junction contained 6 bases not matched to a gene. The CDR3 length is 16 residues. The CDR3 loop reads CASSEAWSGGGNTIYF. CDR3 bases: TGTGCCAGCAGTGAAGCTTGGTCAGGGGGAGGAAACACCATATATTTT.

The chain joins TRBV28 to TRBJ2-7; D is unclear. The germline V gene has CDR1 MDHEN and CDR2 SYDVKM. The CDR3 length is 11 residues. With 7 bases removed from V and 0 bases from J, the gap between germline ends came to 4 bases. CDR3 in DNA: TGTGCCAGCACCAACTCCTACGAGCAGTACTTC. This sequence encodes CASTNSYEQYF.

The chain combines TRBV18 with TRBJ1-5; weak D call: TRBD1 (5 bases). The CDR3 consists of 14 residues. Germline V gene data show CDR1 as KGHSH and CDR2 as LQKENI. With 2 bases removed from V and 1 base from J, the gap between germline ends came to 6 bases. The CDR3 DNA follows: TGTGCCAGCTCACCAAAGGGGAGCAATCAGCCCCAGCATTTT. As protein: CASSPKGSNQPQHF.

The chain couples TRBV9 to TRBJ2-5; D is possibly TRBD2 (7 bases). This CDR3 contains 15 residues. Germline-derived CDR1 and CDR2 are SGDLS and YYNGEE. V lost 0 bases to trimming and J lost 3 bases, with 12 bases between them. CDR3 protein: CASSVEGGAEETQYF. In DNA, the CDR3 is TGTGCCAGCAGCGTAGAGGGGGGGGCCGAAGAGACCCAGTACTTC.